Below are 22 T cell receptor beta chains sequenced from a single sample in a study of vaccination and CD4 T cells after COVID-19 (dated by TCRdb to between 2022 and 2023). Explained via the paper, the treatment or condition label denotes: approximately 9-day PBMC culture with coronavirus spike peptide pools or control peptides (ViraFEST assay). Library creation used PCR. The sequencing machine was an Illumina iSeq 100. DNA from cultured CD4+ T cells was subjected to TCR sequencing with the Oncomine TCR Beta short-read assay at the Johns Hopkins FTIC core. TCRdb reran the public reads through fastp at Q25 and MiXCR, keeping productive beta chains. Each entry is one CDR3 protein sequence, shown with its most common DNA and genes. Across this sample there are about 16,000 distinct CDR3 sequences, with 53% seen only once. Jointly, the top ten make up around 7.7% of the sample. Their antigens remain unidentified.

Material: CD4+ T cells from blood, cultured in vitro, obtained before SARS-CoV-2 vaccination. Every receptor here comes from a human donor who had recovered from COVID-19.

The chain employs TRBV28 and TRBJ2-7, with 7 bases identical to TRBD1. The V and J ends lost 5 bases and 2 bases, in that order; junction bases with no gene match: 6. Germline V lookup: CDR1 MDHEN, CDR2 SYDVKM. The CDR3 consists of 14 residues. The CDR3 region is CASSPPGTAYEQYF. The CDR3 nucleotides are TGTGCCAGCAGTCCGCCCGGGACAGCCTACGAGCAGTACTTC.

The chain links TRBV28 to TRBJ1-5; the D is unclear. CDR3 length: 14 residues. The V gene's germline CDR1 is MDHEN and CDR2 SYDVKM. V gave up 11 bases and J gave up 4 bases, with 18 bases separating them. CDR3 in amino acids: CAAKTVLGNQPQHF. CDR3 sequence (DNA): TGTGCCGCCAAGACCGTCTTGGGGAATCAGCCCCAGCATTTT. Full variable domain (outside the CDR3, taken from reference TRBV28 and TRBJ1-5): DVKVTQSSRYLVKRTGEKVFLECVQDMDHENMFWYRQDPGLGLRLIYFSYDVKMKEKGDIPEGYSVSREKKERFSLILESASTNQTSMYLCAAKTVLGNQPQHFGDGTRLSIL.

This sequence joins TRBV28 and TRBJ1-1; perhaps TRBD1 as D (5 bases). The CDR3 runs to 12 residues. V lost 11 bases, J lost 4 bases, and 14 bases lay in between. The V gene's germline CDR1 is MDHEN and CDR2 SYDVKM. The CDR3 coding sequence is TGTGCCGCTCAATGGGGGGGCACTGAAGCTTTCTTT. It yields the protein CAAQWGGTEAFF.

This chain uses TRBV11-1 with TRBJ2-1, with TRBD2 matching over 9 bases. V was pared by 0 bases and J by 4 bases, with 7 bases of the junction left unmatched. The CDR3 has 17 residues. Germline CDR1 and CDR2: SGHAT and FQDESV (reference sequence). CDR3 bases: TGTGCCAGCAGCTTAGCCGGGCTAGCGGGAACTTACAATGAGCAGTTCTTC. Encoded protein: CASSLAGLAGTYNEQFF.

The J gene is TRBJ1-3, the V gene TRBV6-1; D remains unclear. V was shortened by 5 bases and J by 0 bases, with 11 bases between the two germline ends. The CDR3 sequence is 15 residues long. Germline V gene sequence: CDR1 MNHNS, CDR2 SASEGT. CDR3 loop: CASSQQLLSGNTIYF. The CDR3 DNA reads as TGTGCCAGCAGTCAACAGCTCCTCTCTGGAAACACCATATATTTT.

This clonotype was detected only a few times. This chain uses TRBV6-5 with TRBJ1-3; no firm D call. Germline CDR1 reads MNHEY; CDR2 reads SVGAGI. V lost 2 bases to trimming and J lost 2 bases, with 16 bases between them. CDR3 size: 17 residues. Here the CDR3 reads CASSYTYTGLAGNTIYF. The CDR3 DNA reads as TGTGCCAGCAGTTACACTTATACCGGGCTTGCTGGAAACACCATATATTTT.

This clonotype was seen a handful of times. The chain carries TRBV7-9 and TRBJ2-7; 10 positions agree with TRBD2. This CDR3 has 15 residues. In germline, CDR1 is SEHNR, CDR2 FQNEAQ (reference sequence). Unmatched junction bases numbered 8, after V lost 8 bases and J lost 1 base. DNA for the CDR3: TGTGCCAGCGCCTCCGATAGCGGGAGGTCCTACGAGCAGTACTTC. This translates into CASASDSGRSYEQYF.

The chain employs TRBV28 and TRBJ2-1; D is unresolved. The J call may be incorrect, as the DNA end agrees better with TRBJ2-7. Per the germline V gene, CDR1 is MDHEN and CDR2 is SYDVKM. This CDR3 comprises 14 residues. The CDR3 bases are TGTGCCAGCAGTTTACTACAGACGCTTTACGAGCAGTACTTC. This codes for CASSLLQTLYEQYF.

There are a few counts of this clonotype. This chain links TRBV2 with TRBJ2-3; D remains ambiguous. V was trimmed by 2 bases and J by 8 bases, leaving 11 bases between them. This CDR3 is built from 13 residues. Germline CDR1 and CDR2: SNHLY and FYNNEI. CDR3 sequence (DNA): TGTGCCAGCAGTGAACACGAAGCAACTACGCAGTATTTT. Protein sequence: CASSEHEATTQYF.

This clonotype has a handful of counts. The chain joins TRBV20-1 to TRBJ1-5; TRBD1 is a possible D gene (5 bases). The germline V and J ends were trimmed by 3 bases and 1 base, with 19 bases remaining between them. The CDR3 is 17 amino acids. CDR1 and CDR2 (germline): DFQATT, SNEGSKA (reference sequence). The chain's CDR3 is CSASPFRIRDSNQPQHF. In DNA, the CDR3 is TGCAGTGCTAGCCCGTTCCGTATCCGGGACAGCAATCAGCCCCAGCATTTT.

This chain's CDR3 is CASSLLYTGELFF. The CDR3 bases are TGTGCCAGCAGCTTGCTCTACACCGGGGAGCTGTTTTTT. V usage is TRBV7-9 and J usage is TRBJ2-2; D gene uncertain. The V and J ends lost 3 bases and 3 bases respectively, with 5 bases between them. This CDR3 spans 13 amino acids. Germline CDR1 and CDR2: SEHNR and FQNEAQ (reference sequence).

This chain connects TRBV30 to TRBJ2-7; 7 bases line up with TRBD2. V lost 2 bases to trimming and J lost 6 bases; unmatched junction nucleotides: 10. Looked up from germline, CDR1 is GTSNPN and CDR2 is SVGIG (reference sequence). The length of the CDR3 is 14 residues. CDR3 nucleotides: TGTGCCTGGAGTTCAGGGCGGGAGATAAGCGAGCAGTACTTC. Translating gives CAWSSGREISEQYF.

The chain links TRBV19 to TRBJ2-5, with TRBD1 identical over 9 bases. This CDR3 is 16 amino acids long. The V and J ends lost 5 bases and 1 base, in that order; junction bases with no gene match: 8. CDR1 and CDR2 from the germline V gene are LNHDA and SQIVND (reference sequence). The CDR3 spells CASSPQTGGLQETQYF. CDR3 in DNA: TGTGCCAGTAGTCCGCAAACAGGGGGCCTCCAAGAGACCCAGTACTTC.

This clonotype was picked up a small number of times. The rearrangement joins TRBV10-3 to TRBJ2-3; 7 positions agree with TRBD1. The germline CDR1 and CDR2 sequences are ENHRY and SYGVKD. CDR3 length: 14 amino acids. After removal of 2 bases from V and 4 bases from J, the junction contained 3 bases not matched to a gene. Written as DNA, the CDR3 is TGTGCCATCAGTGAGAAGGGGGCCCCAGATACGCAGTATTTT. Translation: CAISEKGAPDTQYF.

This chain connects TRBV7-2 to TRBJ2-1; 10 nucleotides agree with TRBD2. In germline, CDR1 is SGHTA, CDR2 FQGNSA. The junction had 6 bases not matched to a gene; V was cut back by 5 bases and J by 5 bases. The CDR3 is made up of 15 amino acids. CDR3 amino acids: CASSEPGLANNEQFF. In DNA, the CDR3 is TGTGCCAGCAGCGAACCGGGACTAGCGAACAATGAGCAGTTCTTC.

The chain has TRBV19 and TRBJ2-1; D gene ambiguous. Trimming removed 5 bases from V and 12 bases from J, with 17 bases in between. The germline CDR1 and CDR2 sequences are LNHDA and SQIVND (reference sequence). The CDR3 consists of 13 residues. The CDR3 bases are TGTGCCAGTAGTCCTTGGGATGGGCCCGGGCAGTTCTTC. Protein sequence: CASSPWDGPGQFF.

The CDR3 is CATNDRGAGNTIYF. The CDR3 nucleotides read TGTGCCACCAACGATCGAGGAGCTGGAAACACCATATATTTT. The chain joins TRBV28 to TRBJ1-3, with no clear D. V gave up 10 bases and J gave up 2 bases, with 15 bases separating them. The CDR3 loop spans 14 amino acids. In germline, CDR1 is MDHEN, CDR2 SYDVKM.

The CDR3 DNA sequence: TGCGCCAGCAGCCATATAAGGGACAATCAGCCCCAGCATTTT. This codes for CASSHIRDNQPQHF. The chain couples TRBV4-1 to TRBJ1-5; D remains ambiguous. In germline, CDR1 is MGHRA, CDR2 YSYEKL. The V gene lost 3 bases and the J gene lost 3 bases, with 9 bases spanning the gap. The CDR3 covers 14 residues.

This clonotype was recorded only once. This sequence joins TRBV25-1 and TRBJ2-7; TRBD2 is a possible D gene (6 bases). This CDR3 is 15 amino acids long. V dropped 0 bases and J dropped 6 bases, with 15 bases sitting between them. Per the germline V gene, CDR1 is MGHDK and CDR2 is SYGVNS. The CDR3 nucleotides are TGTGCCAGCAGTGAATATAGCGGAACACGGCCCGAGCAGTACTTC. This gives the protein CASSEYSGTRPEQYF.

The rearrangement links TRBV2 to TRBJ2-1; 8 nucleotides line up with TRBD2. V lost 4 bases to trimming and J lost 5 bases; unmatched junction nucleotides: 10. Germline V CDR1 and CDR2: SNHLY, FYNNEI. The CDR3 contains 16 residues. The chain's CDR3 is CASSVGVASGHNEQFF. Written as DNA, the CDR3 is TGTGCCAGCAGTGTCGGGGTGGCTAGCGGGCACAATGAGCAGTTCTTC. The full variable domain, with the rest looked up from reference TRBV2 and TRBJ2-1, is EPEVTQTPSHQVTQMGQEVILRCVPISNHLYFYWYRQILGQKVEFLVSFYNNEISEKSEIFDDQFSVERPDGSNFTLKIRSTKLEDSAMYFCASSVGVASGHNEQFFGPGTRLTVL.

A few counts support this clonotype. The genes are TRBV28 and TRBJ1-2; D is uncertain. Trimming took 2 bases from V and 3 from J, leaving 10 bases between them. There are 14 residues in the CDR3. Germline-derived CDR1 and CDR2 are MDHEN and SYDVKM. In DNA form, the CDR3 reads TGTGCCAGCAGTTTAGGGTTGGCTTACTATGGCTACACCTTC. It codes for CASSLGLAYYGYTF.

This clonotype turned up a few times. V and J are TRBV20-1 and TRBJ2-3, with D tentatively TRBD2 (5 bases). CDR1 is DFQATT, CDR2 SNEGSKA, per germline (reference sequence). CDR3 size: 16 residues. V was trimmed by 5 bases and J by 0 bases, leaving 18 bases between them. The CDR3 sequence is CSAEIQRPDSTDTQYF. Here the CDR3 DNA reads TGCAGTGCTGAGATTCAGCGGCCTGATAGCACAGATACGCAGTATTTT.